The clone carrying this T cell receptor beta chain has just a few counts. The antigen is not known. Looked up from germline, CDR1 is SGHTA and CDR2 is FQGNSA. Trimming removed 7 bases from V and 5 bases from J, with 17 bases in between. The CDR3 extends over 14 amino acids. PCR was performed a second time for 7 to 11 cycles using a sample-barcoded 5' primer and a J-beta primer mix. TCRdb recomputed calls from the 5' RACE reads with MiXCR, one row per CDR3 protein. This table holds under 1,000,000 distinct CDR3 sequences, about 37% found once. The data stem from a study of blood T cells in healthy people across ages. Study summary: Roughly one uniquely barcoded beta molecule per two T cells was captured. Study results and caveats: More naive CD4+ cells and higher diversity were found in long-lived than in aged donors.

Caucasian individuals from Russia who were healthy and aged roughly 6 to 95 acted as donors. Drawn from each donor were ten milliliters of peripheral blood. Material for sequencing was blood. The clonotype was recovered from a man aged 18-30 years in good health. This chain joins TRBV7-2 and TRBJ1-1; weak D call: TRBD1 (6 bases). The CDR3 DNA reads TGTGCCAGCACCAGACCGACAGGAGGGACTGAAGCTTTCTTT. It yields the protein CASTRPTGGTEAFF.